The clone carrying this T cell receptor beta chain has only one observation. As yet, its antigen is unknown. The source of the sample is a study of cytomegalovirus exposure and HLA in healthy donors. Study-level results: Among the sequence variants, a highly shared cluster was likely an artifact of sequencing.

V was clipped by 8 bases and J by 5 bases; unmatched bases: 15. This CDR3 region has 16 residues. CDR1 SNHLY and CDR2 FYNNEI come from the germline V gene. The PCR was carried out with 60 Vbeta primers and 13 Jbeta primers. Sequenced by immunoSEQ multiplex PCR; TCRdb stores in-frame clones only, minus some. This table has approximately 220,000 clones, almost 80% appearing once. The sample comprised PBMCs. The rearrangement uses TRBV2 and TRBJ2-1; TRBD2 matches at 7 bases. The origin of this receptor is a man younger than 35 in good health and CMV-seronegative. The CDR3 loop is CASLAGDLTWNNEQFF. The CDR3 region has the DNA TGTGCCAGCTTGGCGGGAGACCTTACTTGGAACAATGAGCAGTTCTTC.